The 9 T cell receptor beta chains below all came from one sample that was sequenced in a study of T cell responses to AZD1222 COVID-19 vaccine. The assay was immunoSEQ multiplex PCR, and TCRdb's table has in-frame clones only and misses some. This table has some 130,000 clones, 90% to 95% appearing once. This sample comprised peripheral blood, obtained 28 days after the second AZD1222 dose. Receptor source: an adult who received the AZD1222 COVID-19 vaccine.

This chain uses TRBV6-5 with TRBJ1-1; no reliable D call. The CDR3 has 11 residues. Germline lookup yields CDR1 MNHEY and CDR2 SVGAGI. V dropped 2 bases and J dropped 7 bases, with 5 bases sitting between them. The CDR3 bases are TGTGCCAGCAGTTACGTGGGTGAAGCTTTCTTT. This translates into CASSYVGEAFF.

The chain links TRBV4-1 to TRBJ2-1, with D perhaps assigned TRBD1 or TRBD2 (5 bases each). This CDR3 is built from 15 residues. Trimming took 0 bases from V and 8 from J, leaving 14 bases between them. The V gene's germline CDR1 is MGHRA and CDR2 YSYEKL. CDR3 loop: CASSQDKDLGDEQFF. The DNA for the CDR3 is TGCGCCAGCAGCCAAGATAAGGACCTGGGGGATGAGCAGTTCTTC.

CDR3 loop: CASSLVTGDEQFF. The CDR3 bases are TGTGCCAGCAGCTTAGTGACTGGCGATGAGCAGTTCTTC. The rearrangement links TRBV7-2 to TRBJ2-1; D not resolved. V was trimmed by 1 base and J by 8 bases, leaving 9 bases between them. This CDR3 is 13 amino acids long. CDR1 is SGHTA and CDR2 is FQGNSA in the germline V gene. The full variable domain, in which reference TRBV7-2 and TRBJ2-1 provide the parts outside the CDR3, is GAGVSQSPSNKVTEKGKDVELRCDPISGHTALYWYRQSLGQGLEFLIYFQGNSAPDKSGLPSDRFSAERTGGSVSTLTIQRTQQEDSAVYLCASSLVTGDEQFFGPGTRLTVL.

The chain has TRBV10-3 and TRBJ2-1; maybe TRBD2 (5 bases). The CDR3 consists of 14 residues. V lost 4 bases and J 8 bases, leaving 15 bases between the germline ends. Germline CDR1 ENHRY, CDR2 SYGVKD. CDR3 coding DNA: TGTGCCATCAGTGTTGGTCAGAGCGGCGATGAGCAGTTCTTC. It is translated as CAISVGQSGDEQFF.

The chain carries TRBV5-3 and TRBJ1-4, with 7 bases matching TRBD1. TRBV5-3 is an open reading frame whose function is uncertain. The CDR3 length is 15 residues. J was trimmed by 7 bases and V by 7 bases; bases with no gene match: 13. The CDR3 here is CARVHPKGACEKLFF. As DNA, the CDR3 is TGTGCCAGAGTACACCCGAAGGGGGCTTGTGAAAAACTGTTTTTT.

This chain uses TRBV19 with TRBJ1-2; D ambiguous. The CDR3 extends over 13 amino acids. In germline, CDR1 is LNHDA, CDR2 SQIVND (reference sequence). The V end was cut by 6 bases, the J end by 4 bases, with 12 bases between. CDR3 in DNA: TGTGCCAGTAGAAAAACTAGAGTCTATGGCTACACCTTC. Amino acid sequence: CASRKTRVYGYTF. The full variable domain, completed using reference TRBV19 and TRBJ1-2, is DGGITQSPKYLFRKEGQNVTLSCEQNLNHDAMYWYRQDPGQGLRLIYYSQIVNDFQKGDIAEGYSVSREKKESFPLTVTSAQKNPTAFYLCASRKTRVYGYTFGSGTRLTVV.

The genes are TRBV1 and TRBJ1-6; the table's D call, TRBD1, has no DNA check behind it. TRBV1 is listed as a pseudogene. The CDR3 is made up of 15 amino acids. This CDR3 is CTSSLLGGLNSPLHF. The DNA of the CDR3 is TGCACCAGCAGCCTACTTGGGGGCTTAAATTCACCCCTCCACTTT.

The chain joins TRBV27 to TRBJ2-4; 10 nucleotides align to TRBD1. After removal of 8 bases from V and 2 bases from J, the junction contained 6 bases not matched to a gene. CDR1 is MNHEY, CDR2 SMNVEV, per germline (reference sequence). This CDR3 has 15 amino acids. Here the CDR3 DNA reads TGTGCCAGCGGGGGGACAGGGGTTCCCAAAAACATTCAGTACTTC. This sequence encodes CASGGTGVPKNIQYF.

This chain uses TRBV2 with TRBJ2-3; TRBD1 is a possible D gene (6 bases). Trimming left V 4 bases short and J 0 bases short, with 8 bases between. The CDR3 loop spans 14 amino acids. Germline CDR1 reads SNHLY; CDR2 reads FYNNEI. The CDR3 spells CASSVQGSTDTQYF. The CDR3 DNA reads TGTGCCAGCAGTGTTCAGGGGAGCACAGATACGCAGTATTTT.